This entry describes one TCR beta chain. The sample belongs to a study of blood T cell repertoires in COVID-19. Looking at the study overall: Samples representing acute and convalescent COVID-19 were sourced from the United States, Italy and Spain. T cells, B-cell-depleted T cells, or PBMCs provided the cDNA or gDNA that served as material.

TCRdb's copy holds only in-frame clones and misses some; the assay was immunoSEQ multiplex PCR. The table lists around 150,000 clones, approximately 81% of them singletons. This CDR3 has 14 amino acids. With V trimmed by 5 bases and J by 8 bases, 6 bases remained unmatched. CDR1 and CDR2 from the germline V gene are SGHKS and YYEKEE (reference sequence). The receptor's source is a woman aged 60-75 years with active or convalescent COVID-19. The V call is TRBV5-5, the J call TRBJ2-1, with 11 positions matching TRBD1. Sequenced: peripheral blood. CDR3 bases: TGTGCCAGCAGTTATAGGACAGGGGGCTATGAGCAGTTCTTC. Translated, it gives CASSYRTGGYEQFF.